The present T cell receptor (beta chain) was sequenced within a study of T-cell reconstitution after alpha-beta-depleted transplantation in children. Study conclusions and caveats: Diversity and T-cell counts at one year after transplant derived mostly from new T cells. Alpha-beta T cells about two months after transplant reportedly derived from several hundred expanded graft clones. For some patients, TCRbeta diversity was high at day 60 because of recipient T cells and thymic progenitors that survived.

This clonotype has a handful of counts. What it binds is not known. Unique molecular identifiers featured in how the TCRbeta library was prepared. MiXCR, applied by TCRdb to the PCR reads, yields one record per CDR3 protein. Among 800,000 to 1,000,000 distinct CDR3 sequences, less than 30% were seen once, and the ten largest hold about 28%. The CDR3 runs to 15 residues. Germline CDR1 DFQATT, CDR2 SNEGSKA (reference sequence). The V and J ends lost 0 bases and 7 bases respectively, with 16 bases between them. The chain carries TRBV20-1 and TRBJ2-1; unclear D gene. Sequenced material: PBMCs, mostly from graft donor cells, taken 360 days after TCRalphabeta/CD19-depleted stem cell transplant. This TCR was recovered from a boy less than two years old who had a stem cell transplant for SCID, so the T cells may come from the graft donor. The CDR3 is CSARDESAHGNEQFF. Written as DNA, the CDR3 is TGCAGTGCTAGAGATGAGTCGGCCCACGGTAATGAGCAGTTCTTC.